This entry lists 3 T cell receptor beta chains sequenced from one sample in a study of cytomegalovirus exposure and HLA in healthy donors. Primers for the PCR totalled 60 Vbeta and 13 Jbeta. Sequencing was performed with immunoSEQ multiplex PCR; in TCRdb, only in-frame clones are kept and a portion is missing. The sample includes around 150,000 clones, roughly 80% of them seen just once. Sequenced: PBMCs. Every receptor here comes from a woman aged 40 to 50 in good health and CMV-seronegative.

This clone was seen a few times. V usage is TRBV6-5 and J usage is TRBJ1-1; 7 bases agree with TRBD1. The length of the CDR3 is 14 residues. Germline trimming cut 6 bases from V and 4 bases from J; bases unmatched to any gene: 8. Germline V gene sequence: CDR1 MNHEY, CDR2 SVGAGI. The CDR3 sequence is CASSYRGMGTEAFF. The CDR3 DNA reads TGTGCCAGCAGCTACAGGGGAATGGGCACTGAAGCTTTCTTT.

Only a few counts were recorded for this clone. The chain couples TRBV27 to TRBJ2-7; 12 bases match TRBD2. This CDR3 is built from 17 residues. The V gene end was trimmed by 3 bases and the J gene end by 0 bases; junction bases not matched to a gene: 6. The germline V gene has CDR1 MNHEY and CDR2 SMNVEV (reference sequence). In nucleotides, the CDR3 is TGTGCCAGCAGTTTCCGGACTAGCGGGGCCCACTCCTACGAGCAGTACTTC. Protein: CASSFRTSGAHSYEQYF.

This rearrangement joins TRBV4-1 to TRBJ2-7; TRBD2 aligns across 7 bases. The CDR3 has 17 residues. Germline V gene sequence: CDR1 MGHRA, CDR2 YSYEKL. J lost 2 bases, V lost 6 bases, and 16 bases had no gene match. The CDR3 DNA is TGCGCCAGCAGTCGAGCGGCAGCGGGACTCGGGGCCTACGAGCAGTACTTC. Translated: CASSRAAAGLGAYEQYF.